This entry describes one T cell receptor (beta chain). The antigen is unknown. The entry originates in a study of blood T cells in healthy people across ages. Study background: About one barcoded beta molecule per two T cells came from capture by template switching.

The study, taken as a whole, reports: A strong correlation was seen between TCR beta diversity and naive T cell percentage. From one million sequenced T cells, diversity estimates were lower bounds.

Primed by a sample-barcoded 5' primer and a J-beta primer mix, a second PCR proceeded for roughly 7 to 12 cycles. TCRdb re-called the 5' RACE reads with MiXCR, one entry per CDR3 protein. The table lists approximately 1.5 million distinct CDR3 sequences, almost 35% of them singletons. Trimming left V 0 bases short and J 8 bases short, with 17 bases between. In germline, CDR1 is MGHRA, CDR2 YSYEKL. This CDR3 has 16 residues. This clonotype was sampled from a woman in her 30s in good health. The chain uses TRBV4-1 and TRBJ2-1; D call uncertain. Material: blood. DNA of the CDR3: TGCGCCAGCAGCCAAGATAAGGCCGATCATAACTATGAGCAGTTCTTC. Translating it yields CASSQDKADHNYEQFF.